This TCR beta chain comes out of a study of T cell responses to AZD1222 COVID-19 vaccine. Study observations and caveats: White British donors predominated, females outnumbered males, and clonal diversity was possibly underestimated. As reported, nearly half of all spike-specific TCRs target variant regions that are unmutated.

The assay was immunoSEQ multiplex PCR, and TCRdb's table has in-frame clones only and misses some. The table has some 31,000 clones, 75% to 80% seen once; the top ten hold 4.5% to 5.5%. The CDR3 length is 13 residues. Germline CDR1 reads SQVTM; CDR2 reads ANQGSEA. This clone was observed once. Its antigen is as yet unknown. Here the sequenced sample was peripheral blood, taken 28 days after the second AZD1222 dose. The clonotype was recovered from an adult who received the AZD1222 COVID-19 vaccine. V and J are TRBV29-1 and TRBJ1-1; 7 bases are a match to TRBD1. This CDR3 is CGGRGQTSTEAFF. The CDR3 DNA sequence: TGCGGGGGCAGGGGACAGACATCGACTGAAGCTTTCTTT.